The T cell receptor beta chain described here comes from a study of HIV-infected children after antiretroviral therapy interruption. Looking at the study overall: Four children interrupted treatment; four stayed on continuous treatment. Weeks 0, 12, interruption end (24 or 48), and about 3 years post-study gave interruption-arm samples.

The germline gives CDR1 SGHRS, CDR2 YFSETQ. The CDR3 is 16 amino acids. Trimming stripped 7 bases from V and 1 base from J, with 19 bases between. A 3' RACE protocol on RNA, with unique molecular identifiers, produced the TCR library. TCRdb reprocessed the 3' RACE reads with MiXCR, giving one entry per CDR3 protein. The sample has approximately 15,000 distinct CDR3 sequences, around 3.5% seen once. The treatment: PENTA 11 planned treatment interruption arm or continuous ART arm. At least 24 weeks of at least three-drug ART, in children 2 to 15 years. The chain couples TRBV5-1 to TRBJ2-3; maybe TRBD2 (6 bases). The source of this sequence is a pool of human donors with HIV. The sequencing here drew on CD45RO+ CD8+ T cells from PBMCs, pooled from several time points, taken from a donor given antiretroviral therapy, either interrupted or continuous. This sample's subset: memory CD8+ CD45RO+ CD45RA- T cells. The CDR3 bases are TGCGCCAGCGGCCCCCCTGGGGGGAGTCGCACAGATACGCAGTATTTT. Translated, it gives CASGPPGGSRTDTQYF.